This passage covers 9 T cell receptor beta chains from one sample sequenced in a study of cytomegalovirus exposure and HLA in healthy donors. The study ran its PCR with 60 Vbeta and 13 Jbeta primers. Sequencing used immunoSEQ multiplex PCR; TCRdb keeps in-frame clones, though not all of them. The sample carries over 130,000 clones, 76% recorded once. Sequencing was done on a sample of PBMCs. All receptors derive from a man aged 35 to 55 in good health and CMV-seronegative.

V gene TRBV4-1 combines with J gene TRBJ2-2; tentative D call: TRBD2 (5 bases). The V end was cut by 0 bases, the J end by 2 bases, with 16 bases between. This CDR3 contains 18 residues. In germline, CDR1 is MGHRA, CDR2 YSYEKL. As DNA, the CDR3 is TGCGCCAGCAGCCAAGATTCCGGGGTGTACCAAAACACCGGGGAGCTGTTTTTT. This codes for CASSQDSGVYQNTGELFF.

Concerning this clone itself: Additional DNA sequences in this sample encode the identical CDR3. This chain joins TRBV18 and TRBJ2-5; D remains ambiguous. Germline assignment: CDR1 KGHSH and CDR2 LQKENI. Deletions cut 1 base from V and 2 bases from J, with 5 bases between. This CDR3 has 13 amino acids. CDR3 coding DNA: TGTGCCAGCTCACCACTACGGCAAGAGACCCAGTACTTC. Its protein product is CASSPLRQETQYF.

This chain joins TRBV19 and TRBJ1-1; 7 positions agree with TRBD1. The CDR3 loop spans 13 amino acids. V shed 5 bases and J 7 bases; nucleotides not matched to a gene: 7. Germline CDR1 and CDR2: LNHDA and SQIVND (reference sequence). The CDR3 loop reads CASSPGTAHEAFF. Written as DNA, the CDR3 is TGTGCCAGTAGTCCCGGGACAGCACATGAAGCTTTCTTT.

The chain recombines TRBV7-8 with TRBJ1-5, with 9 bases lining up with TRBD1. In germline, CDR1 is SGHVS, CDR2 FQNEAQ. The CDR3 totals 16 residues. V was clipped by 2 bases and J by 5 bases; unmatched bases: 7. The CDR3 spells CASSLTTGGRDQPQHF. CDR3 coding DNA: TGTGCCAGCAGCTTAACAACAGGGGGCCGAGATCAGCCCCAGCATTTT.

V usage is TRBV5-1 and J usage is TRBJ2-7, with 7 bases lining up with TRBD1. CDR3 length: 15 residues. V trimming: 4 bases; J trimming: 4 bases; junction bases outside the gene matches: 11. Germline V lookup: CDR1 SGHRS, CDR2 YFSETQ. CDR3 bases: TGCGCCAGCAGCGAACTACAGGGGACCCAATACGAGCAGTACTTC. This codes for CASSELQGTQYEQYF.

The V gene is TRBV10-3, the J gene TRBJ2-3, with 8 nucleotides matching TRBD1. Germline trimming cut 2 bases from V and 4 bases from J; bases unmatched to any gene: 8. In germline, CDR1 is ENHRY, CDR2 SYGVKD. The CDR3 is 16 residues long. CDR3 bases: TGTGCCATCAGTGAGACTGGGCAGGGGGCCCCAGATACGCAGTATTTT. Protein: CAISETGQGAPDTQYF.

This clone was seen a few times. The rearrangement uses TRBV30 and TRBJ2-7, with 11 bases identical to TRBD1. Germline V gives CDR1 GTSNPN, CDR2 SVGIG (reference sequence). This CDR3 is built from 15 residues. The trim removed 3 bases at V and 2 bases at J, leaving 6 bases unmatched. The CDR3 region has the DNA TGTGCCTGGAGGGGGGGGACAGGGGGTACCTACGAGCAGTACTTC. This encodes CAWRGGTGGTYEQYF.

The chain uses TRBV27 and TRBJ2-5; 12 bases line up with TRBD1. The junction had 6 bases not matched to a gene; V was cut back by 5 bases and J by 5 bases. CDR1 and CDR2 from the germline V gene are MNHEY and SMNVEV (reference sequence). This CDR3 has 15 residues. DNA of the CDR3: TGTGCCAGCAGTGCGTGGGACAGGGGGCGGGAGACCCAGTACTTC. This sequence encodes CASSAWDRGRETQYF.

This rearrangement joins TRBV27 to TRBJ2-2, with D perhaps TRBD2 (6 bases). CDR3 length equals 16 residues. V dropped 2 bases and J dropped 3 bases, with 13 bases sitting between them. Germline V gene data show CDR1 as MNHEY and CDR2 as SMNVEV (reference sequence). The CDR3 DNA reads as TGTGCCAGCAGTTTAAGGGCTAGCGAGTACACCGGGGAGCTGTTTTTT. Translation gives CASSLRASEYTGELFF.